A selection of T cell receptor beta chains follows, all from one sample in a study of T cell responses to AZD1222 COVID-19 vaccine. Some clones are missing from TCRdb's copy, which holds only in-frame ones; the method was immunoSEQ multiplex PCR. Altogether roughly 150,000 clones are present, over 85% being singletons, with the ten largest covering about 2%. The sequenced sample was peripheral blood, obtained on day 0 of AZD1222 vaccination. Source of these receptors: an adult in good health. Both conserved end residues are part of each CDR3. D genes are given only for firm matches. The size of a clone is reported for some rows only, either as once, few or many, or as a class for expanded clones.

. TRBJ2-1 TRBV18 TRBD2 TGTGCCAGCTCACCACATCCGCGGGAGGTGAAGAATGAGCAGTTCTTC CASSPHPREVKNEQFF
. TRBJ1-1 TRBV2 . TGTGCCAGCAGTGACAAGCAGGGCTCGAGAACTGAAGCTTTCTTT CASSDKQGSRTEAFF
. TRBJ2-7 TRBV6-1 . TGTGCCAGCAGTGATGGGCCCTGGAACTACGAGCAGTACTTC CASSDGPWNYEQYF
. TRBJ1-2 TRBV6-2/TRBV6-3 TRBD1 TGTGCCAGCAGCTGGACAGGGAACTATGGCTACACCTTC CASSWTGNYGYTF
. TRBJ1-6 TRBV28 TRBD1 TGTGCCAGCACCCCCCGGGACAGACATAATTCACCCCTCCACTTT CASTPRDRHNSPLHF
. TRBJ1-5 TRBV15 . TGTGCCACCAGCAGCCCCGCGGGGAATCAGCCCCAGCATTTT CATSSPAGNQPQHF
. TRBJ1-2 TRBV7-2 . TGTGCCAGCAGCTTGGGCGGTTCATTAGGCTACACCTTC CASSLGGSLGYTF
few TRBJ1-5 TRBV6-1 TRBD1 TGTGCCAGCAGTGACCGGACAGGGGGGAATCAGCCCCAGCATTTT CASSDRTGGNQPQHF
few TRBJ1-1 TRBV4-2 . TGTGCCAGCAGCCAACCCGGGACTCCGAAACTTGAAGCTTTCTTT CASSQPGTPKLEAFF
few TRBJ1-3 TRBV13 . TGTGCCAGCAGCACGACCCTACGGGGAGGGCCTGGAAACACCATATATTTT CASSTTLRGGPGNTIYF
. TRBJ1-2 TRBV3-1/TRBV3-2 TRBD1 TGTGCCAGCAGCCCAGGACAGGGGGCGGGCTATGGCTACACCTTC CASSPGQGAGYGYTF
. TRBJ1-3 TRBV19 . TGTGCCAGTAGCGCCTCTTACTCTGGAAACACCATATATTTT CASSASYSGNTIYF
. TRBJ1-1 TRBV27 . TGTGCCAGCAGTCCCGAAGGGGGAGGCACTGAAGCTTTCTTT CASSPEGGGTEAFF
few TRBJ1-5 TRBV18 . TGTGCCAGCTCACCGATGGGGAGCAATCAGCCCCAGCATTTT CASSPMGSNQPQHF
. TRBJ1-1 TRBV20-1 . TGCAGTGCGATGGGACGGTTTGAAGCTTTCTTT CSAMGRFEAFF
once TRBJ1-6 TRBV5-1 TRBD1 TGCGCCAGCAGCTCGGGACAGGGAGTTAGGTCACCCCTCCACTTT CASSSGQGVRSPLHF
. TRBJ1-1 TRBV5-1 TRBD1 TGCGCCAGCAGAACAGGGGACGGGTTGGACACTGAAGCTTTCTTT CASRTGDGLDTEAFF
. TRBJ2-3 TRBV5-4 TRBD1 TGTGCCAGCAGCTTGGCCATGAGCGGGACAGGGTTCGATACGCAGTATTTT CASSLAMSGTGFDTQYF
. TRBJ1-1 TRBV12-3/TRBV12-4 TRBD1 TGTGCCAGCAGTTGGACAGGGGACACTGAAGCTTTCTTT CASSWTGDTEAFF
. TRBJ1-2 TRBV6-1 TRBD1 TGTGCCAGCAGTGAAGCGTTGGACAGGGCTGGCTACACCTTC CASSEALDRAGYTF
. TRBJ2-7 TRBV6-4 TRBD2 TGTGCCAGCAGAACACTAGCGGGAGGGCATGATCCGTACGAGCAGTACTTC CASRTLAGGHDPYEQYF
. TRBJ2-1 TRBV29-1 . TGCAGCGTTGTTACGGGGTCCGCCCCTTACAATGAGCAGTTCTTC CSVVTGSAPYNEQFF
. TRBJ1-1 TRBV18 . TGTGCCAGCTCACCACCGGGGACCATGAGGACTGAAGCTTTCTTT CASSPPGTMRTEAFF
. TRBJ1-1 TRBV7-9 TRBD1 TGTGCCAGCAGCTTCGACAGGGTACTTGCTGAAGCTTTCTTT CASSFDRVLAEAFF
. TRBJ2-2 TRBV19 . TGTGCCAGTAAGGTCGGACAGAGCACCGGGGAGCTGTTTTTT CASKVGQSTGELFF
. TRBJ2-1 TRBV14 . TGTGCCAGCAGCCTCGGGAGCTACAATGAGCAGTTCTTC CASSLGSYNEQFF
. TRBJ1-3 TRBV5-4 . TGTGCCAGCAGCCGGGACCGCAGTTACTCTGGAAACACCATATATTTT CASSRDRSYSGNTIYF
. TRBJ1-1 TRBV5-5 . TGTGCCAGCAGCCTAACGGCAATGAACACTGAAGCTTTCTTT CASSLTAMNTEAFF
. TRBJ2-3 TRBV5-4 . TGTGCCAGCAGCTTGGCCTCTAGCACAGATACGCAGTATTTT CASSLASSTDTQYF
. TRBJ1-2 TRBV9 . TGTGCCAGCAGCCTTTTACCCACGAACTATGGCTACACCTTC CASSLLPTNYGYTF
. TRBJ1-1 TRBV14 . TGTGCCAGCAGCCAAGTAGGGGTTGGGGTTTATAGGGGTACTGAAGCTTTCTTT CASSQVGVGVYRGTEAFF
. TRBJ1-5 TRBV2 . TGTGCCAGCACTAAAGGCAGGGACCGGAATTCCGATCAGCCCCAGCATTTT CASTKGRDRNSDQPQHF
. TRBJ2-1 TRBV5-1 TRBD2 TGCGCCAGTAGCGGGAGTTCGAGCAATGAGCAGTTCTTC CASSGSSSNEQFF
. TRBJ1-2 TRBV28 . TGTGCCAGCAGTTTCCTACAGGGTCACTATGGCTACACCTTC CASSFLQGHYGYTF
few TRBJ1-2 TRBV27 TRBD1 TGTGCCAGCAGTTTAATAAACAGGGGGTCTGGCTACACCTTC CASSLINRGSGYTF
. TRBJ1-4 TRBV2 . TGTGCCAGCAGTTGGACTGAAAAACTGTTTTTT CASSWTEKLFF
once TRBJ1-1 TRBV3-1/TRBV3-2 TRBD1 TGTGCCAGCAGCATAATTGGACAGGGGAACACTGAAGCTTTCTTT CASSIIGQGNTEAFF
. TRBJ1-1 TRBV4-3 . TGCGCCAGCAGCCAACGCGGGGCCAATGAAGCTTTCTTT CASSQRGANEAFF
. TRBJ2-7 TRBV5-4 . TGTGCCAGCAGCTTGGGCGGCAGGGGTGTGGGGGAGCAGTACTTC CASSLGGRGVGEQYF
. TRBJ1-4 TRBV5-1 . TGCGCCAGCAGCTTGGGCAGGGATAATGAAAAACTGTTTTTT CASSLGRDNEKLFF
. TRBJ1-5 TRBV10-1 TRBD1 TGCGCCAGCATAACTGGGACAGGGGGCTATAGCAATCAGCCCCAGCATTTT CASITGTGGYSNQPQHF